This T cell receptor beta chain was documented in a study of blood T cell repertoires in COVID-19. V lost 4 bases and J lost 8; bases outside the gene matches: 20. Germline CDR1 SEHNR, CDR2 FQNEAQ (reference sequence). The CDR3 is made up of 19 amino acids. In the authors' methods: Amplification with reference gene primers provided the estimates of nucleated cell counts. Only in-frame clones appear in the TCRdb table, and some are missing; sequencing was by immunoSEQ multiplex PCR. Clonal size and the V and J genes are those of that table, whereas D and trimming came from the DNA. The sample carries more than 110,000 clones, more than 85% recorded once.

The sequenced material came from peripheral blood. The rearrangement joins TRBV7-9 to TRBJ1-4; 9 bases fit TRBD1. The source of this sequence is a human donor in a cohort sampled during active COVID-19. The CDR3 is CASSSSGTGLGVYREKLFF. The CDR3 coding sequence is TGTGCCAGCAGCTCCTCGGGGACAGGGCTAGGGGTGTATCGGGAAAAACTGTTTTTT. Full variable domain (missing parts from reference TRBV7-9 and TRBJ1-4): DTGVSQNPRHKITKRGQNVTFRCDPISEHNRLYWYRQTLGQGPEFLTYFQNEAQLEKSRLLSDRFSAERPKGSFSTLEIQRTEQGDSAMYLCASSSSGTGLGVYREKLFFGSGTQLSVL.